This section outlines one T cell receptor (beta chain) sequence together with its context. Its antigen is undetermined. UMIs that included a 6-nucleotide sample barcode were added by template switching, which took place during cDNA synthesis. TCRdb re-called the 5' RACE reads and gives one entry per CDR3 protein, without DNA. In all, the sample yields approximately 400,000 distinct CDR3 sequences. This CDR3 is built from 14 residues. Germline CDR1 is SGHTA and CDR2 is FQGNSA. The data derive from a study of monozygotic twins with inflammatory bowel disease. Study results and limitations: With inverse Simpson as the measure, TCRbeta diversity was lower in IBD patients than in healthy co-twins.

The clonotype originates from a human donor with ulcerative colitis or Crohn's disease, or a healthy co-twin of an affected twin (not recorded which). This sequence joins TRBV7-2 and TRBJ1-1; TCRdb proposes TRBD1, but this gene call is untestable without DNA. The sequencing sample was made of blood. The CDR3 here is CASSLGAGMTEAFF.